This TCR beta chain was sequenced for a study of tumor and adjacent non-tumor tissue in lung cancer. Study outcomes and limitations: TCR diversity was significantly greater in tumor than normal lung tissue. Top 100 clones took a larger repertoire share in normal lung.

Comment on this clonotype: What it recognizes is unknown.

The template was RNA from unsorted bulk tissue. In germline, CDR1 is DFQATT, CDR2 SNEGSKA (reference sequence). The CDR3 runs 13 residues. Trimming removed 7 bases from V and 9 bases from J; junction bases left unmatched: 12. TCRbeta libraries were built with three rounds of nested PCR, modified from ARM-PCR. TCRdb recomputed calls from the multiplex PCR reads with MiXCR, one row per CDR3 protein. The sample comprises 220,000 or so distinct CDR3 sequences, about 71% of which are singletons, and under 30% rests with the top ten. This chain links TRBV20-1 with TRBJ2-1; 7 bases match TRBD2. This clonotype was sampled from a man aged 55-75 years with non-small cell lung cancer. Specimen: lung tumor tissue. The CDR3 is CSDISGSDIEQFF. DNA of the CDR3: TGCAGTGATATTAGCGGGTCCGACATTGAGCAGTTCTTC.